The source of this T cell receptor beta chain is a study of blood T cell repertoires in COVID-19. Study as a whole: Samples taken during acute and convalescent COVID-19 were collected in the United States, Italy and Spain.

Trimming left V 7 bases short and J 8 bases short, with 17 bases between. Germline assignment: CDR1 SQVTM and CDR2 ANQGSEA. This CDR3 has 12 residues. Per the study methods: Amplification of reference gene primers was used by the study to estimate nucleated cell counts. Profiled with immunoSEQ multiplex PCR; TCRdb holds only in-frame clones, not every one. V and J calls plus clone size are reproduced from that table; the DNA served to infer D and trimming. The top ten clones hold around 2% of a sample with over 100,000 clones, roughly two thirds of them seen once. Sequenced input: peripheral blood. The gene calls are TRBV29-1 and TRBJ1-2, with D possibly TRBD1 on 6 matching bases. This TCR was recovered from a woman in her sixties or seventies with acute or convalescent COVID-19. The CDR3 DNA is TGCAGCGGTCGTGGACAGACCGGCGGCTACACCTTC. Translating it yields CSGRGQTGGYTF.